This T cell receptor (beta chain) is drawn from a study of shared clonotypes between healthy human individuals. Study at large: Researchers assigned three CD4 naive, three CD4 memory, two CD8 naive and one CD8 memory plate to each donor.

Study-level results: It was observed that 5% to 6.5% of naive CD4 clonotypes were shared across several donors. Donor scarcity curtailed the genetic and exposure-history diversity represented herein.

Repertoires were generated with immunoSEQ multiplex PCR, while TCRdb's copy carries only in-frame clones and drops some. The sample consists of approximately 590,000 clones, roughly 95% of them appearing once. Remarks on this clone: Its antigen is unidentified.

Germline V lookup: CDR1 MNHEY, CDR2 SMNVEV (reference sequence). This CDR3 comprises 15 residues. V shed 2 bases and J 0 bases; nucleotides not matched to a gene: 3. CD45RO-negative cells were positively selected for CCR7, leaving out terminally differentiated effector memory CD45RA+ cells. What was sequenced was naive CD8+ T cells sorted from blood. This sequence originates from a woman aged 25 to 39 in good health. This chain connects TRBV27 to TRBJ2-5; 7 bases agree with TRBD2. The CDR3 reads CASSLEGGNQETQYF. For the CDR3, the DNA is TGTGCCAGCAGTTTAGAGGGAGGGAACCAAGAGACCCAGTACTTC.